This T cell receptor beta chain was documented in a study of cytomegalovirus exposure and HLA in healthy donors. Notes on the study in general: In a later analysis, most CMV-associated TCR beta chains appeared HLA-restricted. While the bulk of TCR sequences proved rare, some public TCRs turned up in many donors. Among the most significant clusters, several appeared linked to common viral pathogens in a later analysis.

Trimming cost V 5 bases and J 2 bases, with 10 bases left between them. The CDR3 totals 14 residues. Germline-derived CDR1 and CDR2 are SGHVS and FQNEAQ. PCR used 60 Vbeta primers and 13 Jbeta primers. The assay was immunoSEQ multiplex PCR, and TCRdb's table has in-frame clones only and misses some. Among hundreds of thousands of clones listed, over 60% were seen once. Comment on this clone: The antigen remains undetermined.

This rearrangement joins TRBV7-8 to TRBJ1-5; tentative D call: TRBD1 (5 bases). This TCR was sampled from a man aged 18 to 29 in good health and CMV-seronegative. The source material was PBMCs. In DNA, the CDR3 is TGTGCCAGCAGCCCACCGGGGGGCAATCAGCCCCAGCATTTT. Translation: CASSPPGGNQPQHF.